The rows below give T cell receptor beta chains drawn from one sample of a study of T cell responses to AZD1222 COVID-19 vaccine. The method was immunoSEQ multiplex PCR; TCRdb's version includes in-frame clones alone and lacks a portion of them. The data hold approximately 190,000 clones, with almost 95% observed a single time. Material: peripheral blood, obtained on day 0 of AZD1222 vaccination. These receptors were taken from an adult in good health. Each CDR3 is given with its conserved first and last residue. The D gene is left open where the match is weak. Expanded clones are given a class, and other clones once, few, many or no size at all.

size,V,D,J,DNA,CDR3
.,TRBV7-2,TRBD1,TRBJ1-1,TGTGCCAGCAGCTTAGCACCGGGACAGGGGGCGAGTCGTGAGACTTTCTTT,CASSLAPGQGASRETFF
once,TRBV12-3/TRBV12-4,.,TRBJ1-5,TGTGCCAGCAGCCCGGTTAGCAATCAGCCCCAGCATTTT,CASSPVSNQPQHF
.,TRBV4-2,.,TRBJ1-6,TGTGCCAGCAGCCAAGATACCAGGGCGGACCTCCACTTT,CASSQDTRADLHF
once,TRBV9,.,TRBJ2-1,TGTGCCAGCAGCGTATTCGGTTACAATGAGCAGTTCTTC,CASSVFGYNEQFF
.,TRBV5-1,TRBD2,TRBJ2-5,TGCGCCAGCAGCCCCCTAGCGGGGGGGCGAGAGACCCAGTACTTC,CASSPLAGGRETQYF
.,TRBV18,TRBD1,TRBJ1-4,TGTGCCAGCTCCCAGGGACAGGGGGCGCAGCCAGGTGAAAAACTGTTTTTT,CASSQGQGAQPGEKLFF
.,TRBV29-1,.,TRBJ1-2,TGCAGCGTGTCCCGGGACCTCACCCTCTATGGCTACACCTTC,CSVSRDLTLYGYTF
.,TRBV4-1,TRBD1,TRBJ2-1,TGCGCCAGCAGCCAAGGTCTTGAGGACAGGGAGCAGTTCTTC,CASSQGLEDREQFF
.,TRBV28,TRBD1,TRBJ2-4,TGTGCCAGCAGTTTTGGGACAGAGGCCAAAAACATTCAGTACTTC,CASSFGTEAKNIQYF
.,TRBV28,.,TRBJ1-5,TGTGCCAGCAGTTTGGCGGGGGGCCCCCTCCGGCCCCAGCATTTT,CASSLAGGPLRPQHF
.,TRBV15,.,TRBJ2-4,TGTGCCACCCCTTCTCTAGAAAACATTCAGTACTTC,CATPSLENIQYF
few,TRBV15,.,TRBJ1-1,TGTGCCACCAGCAGAGTGCCGGGGAACACTGAAGCTTTCTTT,CATSRVPGNTEAFF
once,TRBV5-6,.,TRBJ1-5,TGTGCCAGCAGCTTGGAGGGGGGGACCCAGCCCCAGCATTTT,CASSLEGGTQPQHF
.,TRBV18,.,TRBJ2-4,TGTGCCAGCTCACCACCTCAACTTCCCAAAAACATTCAGTACTTC,CASSPPQLPKNIQYF
.,TRBV5-4,TRBD2,TRBJ2-3,TGTGCCAGCAGCTACGGACTAGCGGGGGCTTCAGATACGCAGTATTTT,CASSYGLAGASDTQYF
.,TRBV27,.,TRBJ2-7,TGTGCCAGCAGTTTATTAGCAGACAAATACGAGCAGTACTTC,CASSLLADKYEQYF
.,TRBV4-2,.,TRBJ1-1,TGTGCCAGCAGCCAGAACTTGGGAGCGGGGCGCATCACTGAAGCTTTCTTT,CASSQNLGAGRITEAFF
.,TRBV30,.,TRBJ1-5,TGTGCCTGGGCTACGAGGATCAATCAGCCCCAGCATTTT,CAWATRINQPQHF
few,TRBV28,.,TRBJ1-6,TGTGCCAGCAGGGACACCTCTAATTCACCCCTCCACTTT,CASRDTSNSPLHF
.,TRBV7-9,.,TRBJ1-4,TGTGCCAGCAGCTTTCGGGATGAAAAACTGTTTTTT,CASSFRDEKLFF
.,TRBV28,.,TRBJ1-4,TGTGCCAGCAGTACCGGGACTGCAACTAATGAAAAACTGTTTTTT,CASSTGTATNEKLFF
.,TRBV9,TRBD2,TRBJ2-1,TGTGCCAGCAATCTAAATAGCGGGGGTTCTGAGCAGTTCTTC,CASNLNSGGSEQFF
.,TRBV7-9,.,TRBJ1-5,TGTGCCAGCAGCCCCCATCCAGACTATAGCAATCAGCCCCAGCATTTT,CASSPHPDYSNQPQHF
.,TRBV3-1/TRBV3-2,.,TRBJ1-2,TGTGCCAGCAGCCACCCTCAGGGGAATGGCTACACCTTC,CASSHPQGNGYTF
.,TRBV18,TRBD2,TRBJ2-3,TGTGCCAGCTCCAAAATGACAGCGGGGGGGCACATGGCAGATACGCAGTATTTT,CASSKMTAGGHMADTQYF
once,TRBV5-4,.,TRBJ2-7,TGTGCCAGCAGCCCGGCCTCGGGACTTTCCTACGAGCAGTACTTC,CASSPASGLSYEQYF
.,TRBV7-9,.,TRBJ1-1,TGTGCCAGCAGTCCAAGACAGTGGAGGAACACTGAAGCTTTCTTT,CASSPRQWRNTEAFF
.,TRBV18,TRBD1,TRBJ2-7,TGTGCCAGCTCACCAAACAGGGGGCGAGGAGAGCAGTACTTC,CASSPNRGRGEQYF
.,TRBV18,.,TRBJ1-2,TGTGCCAGCTCACCAGACCGGGAACAGTATGGCTACACCTTC,CASSPDREQYGYTF
.,TRBV3-1/TRBV3-2,TRBD2,TRBJ2-1,TGTGCCAGCGTAGCGGGGGGGGCTGAGCAGTTCTTC,CASVAGGAEQFF
.,TRBV18,.,TRBJ1-1,TGTGCCAGCTCACCTGTCACAGGGAACACTGAAGCTTTCTTT,CASSPVTGNTEAFF
.,TRBV28,TRBD1,TRBJ1-2,TGTGCCAGCAGTTACGGGACAGGGGTCCTTGGACGAGGCTACACCTTC,CASSYGTGVLGRGYTF
.,TRBV6-5,.,TRBJ1-4,TGTGCCAGCACGCGCGCAACTAATGAAAAACTGTTTTTT,CASTRATNEKLFF
.,TRBV5-1,TRBD2,TRBJ2-2,TGCGCCAGCAGCTTTAGCGGGACCACCGGGGAGCTGTTTTTT,CASSFSGTTGELFF
.,TRBV12-5,TRBD1,TRBJ1-5,TGTGCTAGTGCCTTAGGGGGCTTCAATCAGCCCCAGCATTTT,CASALGGFNQPQHF
.,TRBV28,.,TRBJ1-2,TGTGCCAGCAGTTACGGCGGCAAAGGCTACACCTTC,CASSYGGKGYTF
.,TRBV5-5,.,TRBJ2-2,TGTGCCAGCAGCTTCCGCTGGGGGCCCGGGGAGCTGTTTTTT,CASSFRWGPGELFF
.,TRBV5-1,TRBD2,TRBJ2-2,TGCGCCAGCAGCCCGGGACTAGACGGCGGGGAGCTGTTTTTT,CASSPGLDGGELFF
.,TRBV5-1,TRBD1,TRBJ2-3,TGCGCCAGCAGCCCGAGGACAGGGGGATCCCGGGAGTATTTT,CASSPRTGGSREYF
.,TRBV10-3,TRBD2,TRBJ2-1,TGTGCCATCAGTGTTCAGCGGGGGGAAGACAATGAGCAGTTCTTC,CAISVQRGEDNEQFF
.,TRBV28,.,TRBJ1-2,TGTGCCAGCACTCCGACGGGTTATGGCTACACCTTC,CASTPTGYGYTF
.,TRBV19,.,TRBJ1-5,TGTGCCAGTAGTATCCAGGGGCGGTATAGCAATCAGCCCCAGCATTTT,CASSIQGRYSNQPQHF
once,TRBV7-3,TRBD2,TRBJ2-1,TGTGCCAGCAGCATTAGCGGGGGGAACTACAATGAGCAGTTCTTC,CASSISGGNYNEQFF
.,TRBV10-2,.,TRBJ2-5,TGCGCCAGCAGTGATCACCGGGCCGGCGGAGAGACCCAGTACTTC,CASSDHRAGGETQYF
.,TRBV2,TRBD1,TRBJ1-6,TGTGCCAGCAGTACCGGGACAGGGGTGTCGTCACCCCTCCACTTT,CASSTGTGVSSPLHF
.,TRBV18,TRBD1,TRBJ1-6,TGTGCCAGCTCTCCCGGGACAGGGGTTTCACCCCTCCACTTT,CASSPGTGVSPLHF
.,TRBV20-1,TRBD1,TRBJ1-2,TGCAGTCCCAGACAGGGGGCTGGCTACACCTTC,CSPRQGAGYTF
.,TRBV6-5,.,TRBJ1-2,TGTGCCAGCACCACATCGGCGCCCTCGTATGGCTACACCTTC,CASTTSAPSYGYTF
.,TRBV5-6,.,TRBJ1-3,TGTGCCAGCAGCTTGAAGACTGCCTCTGGAAACACCATATATTTT,CASSLKTASGNTIYF